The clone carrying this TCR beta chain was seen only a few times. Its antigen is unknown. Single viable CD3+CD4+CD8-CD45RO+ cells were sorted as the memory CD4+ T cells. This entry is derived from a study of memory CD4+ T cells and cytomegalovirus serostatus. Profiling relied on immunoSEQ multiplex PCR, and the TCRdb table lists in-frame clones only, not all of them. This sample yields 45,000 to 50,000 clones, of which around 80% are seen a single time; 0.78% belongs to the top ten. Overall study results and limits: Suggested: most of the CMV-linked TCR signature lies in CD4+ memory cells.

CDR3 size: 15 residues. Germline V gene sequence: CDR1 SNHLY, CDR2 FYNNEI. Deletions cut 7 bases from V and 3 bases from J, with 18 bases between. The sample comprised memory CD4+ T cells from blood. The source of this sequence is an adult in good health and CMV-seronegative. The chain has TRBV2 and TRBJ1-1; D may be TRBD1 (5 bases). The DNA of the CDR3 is TGTGCCAGCAACCGGCGAGGGGTCGGGGACACTGAAGCTTTCTTT. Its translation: CASNRRGVGDTEAFF. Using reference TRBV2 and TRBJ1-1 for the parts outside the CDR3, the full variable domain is EPEVTQTPSHQVTQMGQEVILRCVPISNHLYFYWYRQILGQKVEFLVSFYNNEISEKSEIFDDQFSVERPDGSNFTLKIRSTKLEDSAMYFCASNRRGVGDTEAFFGQGTRLTVV.